This TCR beta chain originates from a study of shared clonotypes between healthy human individuals. The study enrolled healthy HIV-negative adults without recent acute infections or vaccinations as donors. Every donor was a Caucasian adult from Nashville, Tennessee. The data were produced by immunoSEQ multiplex PCR, yet TCRdb's version contains in-frame clones alone and is incomplete. Of about half a million clones listed, 81% were seen once; the top ten hold roughly 12%. Regarding this clone: Its target is not known.

CDR3 length: 14 amino acids. With 2 bases removed from V and 8 bases from J, the gap between germline ends came to 13 bases. Germline CDR1 reads SGHAT; CDR2 reads FQNNGV. General observations from the study: It was expected that sequencing depth would affect clonotype sharing among donors.

The TCR was taken from a woman in her thirties or forties in good health. Some clones in this sample may be carry-over from other donors' samples. Sequencing was performed on PBMCs. This sequence joins TRBV11-2 and TRBJ2-1; tentative D call: TRBD1 (5 bases). CDR3 coding DNA: TGTGCCAGCAGCTTAATGTCAGGGTCGTATGAGCAGTTCTTC. This translates into CASSLMSGSYEQFF.